The rows below give T cell receptor beta chains drawn from one sample of a study of cytomegalovirus exposure and HLA in healthy donors. Assay: immunoSEQ multiplex PCR; the TCRdb copy retains only in-frame clones and omits some. The sample has about 160,000 clones, around 83% seen once. The sequencing sample was made of PBMCs. The receptors originated from a male donor in good health and CMV-seropositive. Both conserved end residues are part of each CDR3. The order of the fields is J gene, V gene, D gene, clone size, CDR3 protein, CDR3 DNA. A D gene is named only where the DNA matches it firmly. The size field is filled for only some rows; it gives once, few, many or a size class.

J: TRBJ1-2
V: TRBV10-3
D: TRBD1
size: NA
CDR3: CAISRQGGDYGYTF
DNA: TGTGCCATCAGCCGACAGGGGGGAGACTATGGCTACACCTTC

J: TRBJ1-1
V: TRBV2
D: NA
size: NA
CDR3: CASSLQGNTEAFF
DNA: TGTGCCAGCAGCTTACAGGGGAACACTGAAGCTTTCTTT

J: TRBJ2-7
V: TRBV6-5
D: TRBD2
size: NA
CDR3: CAISGTSGGKMYF
DNA: TGTGCCATTTCGGGGACTAGCGGGGGAAAAATGTACTTC

J: TRBJ2-3
V: TRBV5-4
D: TRBD2
size: few
CDR3: CASGRASGMSDTQYF
DNA: TGTGCCAGCGGTCGGGCTAGCGGGATGTCAGATACGCAGTATTTT

J: TRBJ2-7
V: TRBV5-4
D: NA
size: few
CDR3: CASSLRGSYEQYF
DNA: TGTGCCAGCAGCTTAAGGGGCAGCTACGAGCAGTACTTC

J: TRBJ1-1
V: TRBV28
D: NA
size: NA
CDR3: CASSRTANTEAFF
DNA: TGTGCCAGCAGTAGGACAGCTAACACTGAAGCTTTCTTT

J: TRBJ2-7
V: TRBV27
D: NA
size: NA
CDR3: CASSGDGSHSYEQYF
DNA: TGTGCCAGCAGTGGAGACGGGTCCCATTCCTACGAGCAGTACTTC

J: TRBJ2-2
V: TRBV28
D: NA
size: NA
CDR3: CASSLFSSGHGELFF
DNA: TGTGCCAGCAGTTTATTTTCTTCAGGTCACGGGGAGCTGTTTTTT

J: TRBJ2-7
V: TRBV6-6
D: NA
size: once
CDR3: CASTQRGGVNYEQYF
DNA: TGTGCCAGCACCCAAAGAGGGGGGGTTAACTACGAGCAGTACTTC

J: TRBJ2-1
V: TRBV6-5
D: TRBD2
size: NA
CDR3: CASRASGLGEQFF
DNA: TGTGCCAGCAGGGCTAGCGGGCTTGGGGAGCAGTTCTTC

J: TRBJ2-1
V: TRBV5-1
D: TRBD2
size: NA
CDR3: CASSLARTSGRVYNEQFF
DNA: TGCGCCAGCAGCTTGGCCAGGACTAGCGGGAGAGTCTACAATGAGCAGTTCTTC

J: TRBJ1-2
V: TRBV6-1
D: TRBD1
size: NA
CDR3: CASSDGQGAYGYTF
DNA: TGTGCCAGCAGTGATGGACAGGGGGCATATGGCTACACCTTC

J: TRBJ2-2
V: TRBV7-2
D: TRBD2
size: NA
CDR3: CASSPGLAFRVTGELFF
DNA: TGTGCCAGCAGCCCGGGACTAGCTTTTAGAGTAACCGGGGAGCTGTTTTTT

J: TRBJ2-7
V: TRBV19
D: TRBD1
size: NA
CDR3: CASRAGQGIDEQYF
DNA: TGTGCCAGTAGGGCGGGACAGGGGATCGACGAGCAGTACTTC

J: TRBJ2-1
V: TRBV7-9
D: NA
size: few
CDR3: CASSLGSSYNEQFF
DNA: TGTGCCAGCAGCCTAGGGAGCTCCTACAATGAGCAGTTCTTC

J: TRBJ1-1
V: TRBV4-2
D: NA
size: NA
CDR3: CASSQEIRGQHEKAFF
DNA: TGTGCCAGCAGCCAAGAAATACGAGGGCAGCACGAGAAAGCTTTCTTT

J: TRBJ2-7
V: TRBV19
D: TRBD1
size: NA
CDR3: CASRPKQGVYEQYF
DNA: TGTGCCAGTAGACCAAAACAGGGGGTCTACGAGCAGTACTTC

J: TRBJ1-1
V: TRBV6-4
D: TRBD1
size: once
CDR3: CASSRDRMNTEAFF
DNA: TGTGCCAGCAGTAGGGACAGGATGAACACTGAAGCTTTCTTT

J: TRBJ2-7
V: TRBV4-3
D: TRBD2
size: NA
CDR3: CASSQDLIGLAGAYEQYF
DNA: TGCGCCAGCAGCCAAGATCTTATCGGACTAGCGGGGGCCTACGAGCAGTACTTC

J: TRBJ2-2
V: TRBV6-5
D: NA
size: few
CDR3: CASNLGQKNTGELFF
DNA: TGTGCCAGCAACCTAGGACAGAAGAACACCGGGGAGCTGTTTTTT

J: TRBJ2-7
V: TRBV7-8
D: TRBD2
size: NA
CDR3: CASSRDGTSGSYYEQYF
DNA: TGTGCCAGCAGCAGAGACGGGACTAGCGGTTCCTACTACGAGCAGTACTTC

J: TRBJ2-2
V: TRBV5-1
D: TRBD1
size: NA
CDR3: CASSWPQGANTGELFF
DNA: TGCGCCAGCAGCTGGCCACAGGGGGCGAACACCGGGGAGCTGTTTTTT

J: TRBJ2-2
V: TRBV4-3
D: TRBD1
size: NA
CDR3: CASSPRQGANTGELFF
DNA: TGCGCCAGCAGCCCCCGACAGGGGGCGAACACCGGGGAGCTGTTTTTT

J: TRBJ2-4
V: TRBV5-4
D: TRBD2
size: NA
CDR3: CASSFGAGEGAKNIQYF
DNA: TGTGCCAGCAGCTTTGGAGCGGGAGAGGGGGCCAAAAACATTCAGTACTTC

J: TRBJ1-4
V: TRBV2
D: TRBD1
size: once
CDR3: CASSERGTVSNEKLFF
DNA: TGTGCCAGCAGTGAAAGGGGGACAGTCTCTAATGAAAAACTGTTTTTT

J: TRBJ2-3
V: TRBV7-2
D: TRBD2
size: NA
CDR3: CAGSTSGYSTDTQYF
DNA: TGTGCCGGTTCGACTAGCGGCTATAGCACAGATACGCAGTATTTT

J: TRBJ2-4
V: TRBV4-1
D: NA
size: NA
CDR3: CASSRPGGLAKNSQYF
DNA: TGCGCCAGCAGCCGCCCGGGGGGCTTAGCCAAAAACAGTCAGTACTTC

J: TRBJ2-7
V: TRBV5-3
D: TRBD2
size: few
CDR3: CATRTSGRPAYEQYF
DNA: TGTGCCACTAGGACTAGCGGGAGGCCAGCCTACGAGCAGTACTTC

J: TRBJ1-2
V: TRBV15
D: TRBD1
size: few
CDR3: CATSRETGVPGYTF
DNA: TGTGCCACCAGCAGAGAGACAGGGGTTCCGGGCTACACCTTC

J: TRBJ1-4
V: TRBV27
D: NA
size: NA
CDR3: CATRGGAFEKLFF
DNA: TGTGCCACGCGAGGGGGGGCGTTCGAAAAACTGTTTTTT

J: TRBJ2-3
V: TRBV29-1
D: NA
size: NA
CDR3: CSVEEVRRLDRTDTQYF
DNA: TGCAGCGTTGAAGAAGTGAGGAGATTAGACAGGACAGATACGCAGTATTTT

J: TRBJ1-2
V: TRBV4-3
D: NA
size: NA
CDR3: CASSQQQEAGGYTF
DNA: TGCGCCAGCAGCCAACAACAAGAGGCAGGGGGCTACACCTTC

J: TRBJ2-2
V: TRBV27
D: NA
size: NA
CDR3: CASRPLVNTGELFF
DNA: TGTGCCAGCAGACCACTAGTTAACACCGGGGAGCTGTTTTTT